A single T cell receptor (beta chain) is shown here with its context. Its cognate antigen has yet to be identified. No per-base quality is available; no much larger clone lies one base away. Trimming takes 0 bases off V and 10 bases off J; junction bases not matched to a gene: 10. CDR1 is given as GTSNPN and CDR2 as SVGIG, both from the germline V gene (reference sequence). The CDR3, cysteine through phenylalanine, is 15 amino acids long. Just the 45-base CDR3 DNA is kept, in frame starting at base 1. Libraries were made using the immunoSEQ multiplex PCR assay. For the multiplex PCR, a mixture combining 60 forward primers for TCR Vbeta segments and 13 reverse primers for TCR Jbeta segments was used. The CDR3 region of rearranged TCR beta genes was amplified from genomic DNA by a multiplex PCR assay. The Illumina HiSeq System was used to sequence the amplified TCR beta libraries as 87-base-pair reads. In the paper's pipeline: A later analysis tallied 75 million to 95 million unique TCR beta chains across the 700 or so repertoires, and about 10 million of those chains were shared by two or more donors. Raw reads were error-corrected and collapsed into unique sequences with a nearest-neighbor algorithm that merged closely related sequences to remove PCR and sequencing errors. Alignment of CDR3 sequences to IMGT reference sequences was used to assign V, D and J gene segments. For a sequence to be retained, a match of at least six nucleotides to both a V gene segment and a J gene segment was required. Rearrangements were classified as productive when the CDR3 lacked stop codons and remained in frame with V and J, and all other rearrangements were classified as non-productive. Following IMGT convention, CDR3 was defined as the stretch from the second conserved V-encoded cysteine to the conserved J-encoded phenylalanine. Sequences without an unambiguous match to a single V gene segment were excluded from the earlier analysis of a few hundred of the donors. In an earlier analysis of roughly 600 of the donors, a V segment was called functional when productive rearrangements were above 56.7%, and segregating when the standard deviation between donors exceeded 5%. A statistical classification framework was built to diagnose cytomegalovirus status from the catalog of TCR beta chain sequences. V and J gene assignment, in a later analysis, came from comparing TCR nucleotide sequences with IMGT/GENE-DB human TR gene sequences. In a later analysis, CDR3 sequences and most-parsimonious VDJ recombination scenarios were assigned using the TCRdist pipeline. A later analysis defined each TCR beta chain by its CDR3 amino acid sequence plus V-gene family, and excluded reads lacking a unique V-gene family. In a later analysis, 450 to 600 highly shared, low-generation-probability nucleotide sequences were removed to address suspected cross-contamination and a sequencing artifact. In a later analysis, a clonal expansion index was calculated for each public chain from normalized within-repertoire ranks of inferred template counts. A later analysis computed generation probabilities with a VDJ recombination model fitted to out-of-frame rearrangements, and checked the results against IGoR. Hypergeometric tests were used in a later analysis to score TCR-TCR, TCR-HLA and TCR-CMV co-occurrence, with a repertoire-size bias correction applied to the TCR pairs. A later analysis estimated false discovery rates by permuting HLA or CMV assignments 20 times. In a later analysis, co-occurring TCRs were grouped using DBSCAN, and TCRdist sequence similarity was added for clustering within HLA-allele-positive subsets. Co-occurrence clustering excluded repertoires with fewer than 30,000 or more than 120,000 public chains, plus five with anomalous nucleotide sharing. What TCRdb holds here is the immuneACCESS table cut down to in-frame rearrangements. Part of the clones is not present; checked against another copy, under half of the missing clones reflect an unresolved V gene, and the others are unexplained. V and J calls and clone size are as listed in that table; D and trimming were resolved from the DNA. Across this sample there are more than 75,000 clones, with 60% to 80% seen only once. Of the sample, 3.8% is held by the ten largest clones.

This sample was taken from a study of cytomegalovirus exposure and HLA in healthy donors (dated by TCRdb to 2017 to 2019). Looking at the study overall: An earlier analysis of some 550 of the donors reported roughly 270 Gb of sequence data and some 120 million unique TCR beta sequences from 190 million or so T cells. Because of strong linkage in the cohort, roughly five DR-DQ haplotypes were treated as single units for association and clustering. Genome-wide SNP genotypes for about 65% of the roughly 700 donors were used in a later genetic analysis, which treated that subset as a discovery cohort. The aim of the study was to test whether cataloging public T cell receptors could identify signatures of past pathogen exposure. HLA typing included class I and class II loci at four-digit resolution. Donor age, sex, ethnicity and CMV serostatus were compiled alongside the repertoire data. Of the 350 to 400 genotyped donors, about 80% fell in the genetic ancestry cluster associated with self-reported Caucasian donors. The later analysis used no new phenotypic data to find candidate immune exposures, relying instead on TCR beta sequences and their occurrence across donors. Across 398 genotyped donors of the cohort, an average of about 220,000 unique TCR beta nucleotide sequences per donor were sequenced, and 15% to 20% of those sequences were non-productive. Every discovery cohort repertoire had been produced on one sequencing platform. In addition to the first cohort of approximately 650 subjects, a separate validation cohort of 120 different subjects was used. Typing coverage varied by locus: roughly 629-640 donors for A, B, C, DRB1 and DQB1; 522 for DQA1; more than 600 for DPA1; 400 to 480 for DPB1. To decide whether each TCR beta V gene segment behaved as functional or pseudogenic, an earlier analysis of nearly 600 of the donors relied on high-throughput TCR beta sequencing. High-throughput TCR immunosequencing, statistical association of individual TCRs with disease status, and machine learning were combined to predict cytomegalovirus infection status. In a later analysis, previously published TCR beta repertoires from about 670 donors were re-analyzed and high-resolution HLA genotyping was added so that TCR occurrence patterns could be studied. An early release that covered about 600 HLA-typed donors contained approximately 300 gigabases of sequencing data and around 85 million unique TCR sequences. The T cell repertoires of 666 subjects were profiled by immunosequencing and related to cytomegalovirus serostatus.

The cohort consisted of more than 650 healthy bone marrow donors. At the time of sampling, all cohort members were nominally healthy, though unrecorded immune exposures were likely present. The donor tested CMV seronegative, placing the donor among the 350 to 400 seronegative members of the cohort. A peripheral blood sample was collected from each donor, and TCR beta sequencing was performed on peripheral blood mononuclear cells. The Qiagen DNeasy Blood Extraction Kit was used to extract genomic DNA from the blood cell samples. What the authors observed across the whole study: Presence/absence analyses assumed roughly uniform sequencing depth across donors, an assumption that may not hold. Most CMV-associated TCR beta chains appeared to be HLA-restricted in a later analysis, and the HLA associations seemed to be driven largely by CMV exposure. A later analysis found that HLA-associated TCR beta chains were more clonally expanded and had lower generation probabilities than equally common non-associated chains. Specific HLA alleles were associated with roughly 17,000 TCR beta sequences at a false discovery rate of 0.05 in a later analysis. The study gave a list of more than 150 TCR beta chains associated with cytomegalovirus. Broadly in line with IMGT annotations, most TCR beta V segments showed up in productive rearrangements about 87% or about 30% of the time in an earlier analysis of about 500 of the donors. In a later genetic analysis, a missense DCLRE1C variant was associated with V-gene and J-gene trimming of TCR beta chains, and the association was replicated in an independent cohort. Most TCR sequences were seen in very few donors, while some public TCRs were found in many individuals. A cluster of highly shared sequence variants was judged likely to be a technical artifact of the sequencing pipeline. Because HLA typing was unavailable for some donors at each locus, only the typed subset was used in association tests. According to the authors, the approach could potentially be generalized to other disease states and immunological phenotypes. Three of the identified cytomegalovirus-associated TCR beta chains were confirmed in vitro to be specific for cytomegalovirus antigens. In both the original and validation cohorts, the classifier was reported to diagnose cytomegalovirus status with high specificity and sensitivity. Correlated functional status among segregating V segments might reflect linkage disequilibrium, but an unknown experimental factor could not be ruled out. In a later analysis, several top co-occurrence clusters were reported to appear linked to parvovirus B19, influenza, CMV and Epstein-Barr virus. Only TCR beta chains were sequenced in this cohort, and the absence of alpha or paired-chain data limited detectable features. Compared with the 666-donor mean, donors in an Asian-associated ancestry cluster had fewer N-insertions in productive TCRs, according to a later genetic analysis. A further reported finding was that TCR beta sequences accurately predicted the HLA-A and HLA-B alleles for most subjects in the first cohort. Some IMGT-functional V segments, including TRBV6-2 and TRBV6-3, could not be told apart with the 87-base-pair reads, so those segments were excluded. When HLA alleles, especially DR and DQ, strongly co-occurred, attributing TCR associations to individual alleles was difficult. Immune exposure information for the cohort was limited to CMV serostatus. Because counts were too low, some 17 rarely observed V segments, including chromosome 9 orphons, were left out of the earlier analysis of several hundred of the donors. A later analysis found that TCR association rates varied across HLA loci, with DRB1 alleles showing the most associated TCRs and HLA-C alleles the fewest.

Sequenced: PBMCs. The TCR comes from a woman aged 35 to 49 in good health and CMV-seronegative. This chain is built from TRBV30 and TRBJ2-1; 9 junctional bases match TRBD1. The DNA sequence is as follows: TGTGCCTGGAGTGTCACGGGACAGGGCGTTTGGGAGCAGTTCTTC. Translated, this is CAWSVTGQGVWEQFF. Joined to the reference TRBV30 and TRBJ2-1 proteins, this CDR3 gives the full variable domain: SQTIHQWPATLVQPVGSPLSLECTVEGTSNPNLYWYRQAAGRGLQLLFYSVGIGQISSEVPQNLSASRPQDRQFILSSKKLLLSDSGFYLCAWSVTGQGVWEQFFGPGTRLTVL.